Below, 5 T cell receptor beta chains from the same sample are listed, as sequenced in a study of T cell responses to AZD1222 COVID-19 vaccine. Generated by immunoSEQ multiplex PCR, the TCRdb table keeps only in-frame clones and is missing some. There are more than 140,000 clones in the sample; more than 80% occur only once, and 0.91% lies in the top ten. The source was peripheral blood, collected on day 0 of MenACWY control vaccination. Source of these receptors: an adult in good health.

The genes are TRBV2 and TRBJ2-7; 12 bases align to TRBD2. CDR1 is SNHLY, CDR2 FYNNEI, per germline. This CDR3 region has 14 residues. Germline trimming cut 7 bases from V and 3 bases from J; bases unmatched to any gene: 4. The CDR3 reads CASKGTSGYYEQYF. The CDR3 DNA reads as TGTGCCAGCAAGGGGACTAGCGGGTACTACGAGCAGTACTTC.

The V and J genes are TRBV19 and TRBJ1-2, with D uncertain. Trimming cost V 6 bases and J 6 bases, with 23 bases left between them. The CDR3 is 16 residues long. Germline V lookup: CDR1 LNHDA, CDR2 SQIVND (reference sequence). As DNA, the CDR3 is TGTGCCAGTAGATCCGGTTTCGTTAGAGGGTCAGATGGCTACACCTTC. Amino acid sequence: CASRSGFVRGSDGYTF.

This rearrangement joins TRBV27 to TRBJ2-1; a possible D gene is TRBD1 (6 bases). V was cut by 6 bases and J by 8 bases, with 20 bases left in between. The CDR3 extends over 15 amino acids. The germline V gene has CDR1 MNHEY and CDR2 SMNVEV (reference sequence). The CDR3 sequence is CASSLEQGPWDEQFF. CDR3 nucleotide sequence: TGTGCCAGCAGCTTGGAACAGGGCCCTTGGGATGAGCAGTTCTTC.

The CDR3: CASSAGVGLSGYNEQFF. As DNA, the CDR3 is TGTGCCAGCAGTGCGGGAGTTGGACTCTCGGGTTACAATGAGCAGTTCTTC. This chain uses TRBV2 with TRBJ2-1; a possible D gene is TRBD2 (6 bases). This CDR3 region has 17 residues. Trimming removed 4 bases from V and 4 bases from J, with 20 bases in between. Germline assignment: CDR1 SNHLY and CDR2 FYNNEI.

CDR3 DNA sequence: TGTGCCAGCAGCTACAACCTAGGGGGCCTCCAGCCCCAGCATTTT. Its translation is CASSYNLGGLQPQHF. V usage is TRBV28 and J usage is TRBJ1-5, with 7 bases identical to TRBD1. Unmatched junction bases numbered 12, after V lost 6 bases and J lost 7 bases. The CDR3 has 15 residues. Germline CDR1 and CDR2: MDHEN and SYDVKM. The full variable domain, its missing parts supplied by reference TRBV28 and TRBJ1-5, is DVKVTQSSRYLVKRTGEKVFLECVQDMDHENMFWYRQDPGLGLRLIYFSYDVKMKEKGDIPEGYSVSREKKERFSLILESASTNQTSMYLCASSYNLGGLQPQHFGDGTRLSIL.